This TCR beta chain was recorded in a study of cytomegalovirus exposure and HLA in healthy donors. Notes on the study in general: The authors excluded some V segments, including TRBV6-2 and TRBV6-3, as indistinguishable. In all likelihood, a cluster of highly shared sequence variants was a sequencing artifact. An analysis was carried out later, and it reportedly showed fewer N-insertions in an Asian-associated ancestry cluster than the approximately 610-donor mean.

This CDR3 has 16 residues. The V and J ends lost 5 bases and 2 bases, in that order; junction bases with no gene match: 4. CDR1 is WSHSY and CDR2 is SAAADI in the germline V gene. A remark on this clone: Its antigen is undetermined.

PCR was performed using 60 Vbeta and 13 Jbeta primers. Method: immunoSEQ multiplex PCR; TCRdb's copy keeps in-frame clones and lacks some. Of some 170,000 clones in the sample, roughly 80% are singletons; the top ten hold roughly 3.6%. The gene calls are TRBV10-2 and TRBJ2-5; 14 bases are shared with TRBD2. The clonotype originates from a young man in good health and CMV-seropositive. Sequencing was performed on PBMCs. The CDR3 loop reads CASSLGLAGGQETQYF. CDR3 bases: TGCGCCAGCAGTCTTGGACTAGCGGGGGGTCAAGAGACCCAGTACTTC.